A single sample gave rise to the 17 T cell receptor beta chains below, sequenced in a study of T cell responses to AZD1222 COVID-19 vaccine. The protocol was immunoSEQ multiplex PCR, while the TCRdb copy is restricted to in-frame clones and leaves out a portion. The sample includes around 95,000 clones, around 87% of them seen just once. The input for sequencing was peripheral blood, taken on day 0 of AZD1222 vaccination. Receptors were obtained from an adult in good health.

The rearrangement links TRBV27 to TRBJ2-3; D perhaps matches TRBD2 (6 bases). Trimming cost V 7 bases and J 1 base, with 9 bases left between them. Germline values: CDR1 MNHEY, CDR2 SMNVEV (reference sequence). This CDR3 has 13 residues. CDR3 nucleotides: TGTGCCAGCACCCCGGGGGGCACAGATACGCAGTATTTT. This codes for CASTPGGTDTQYF.

This sequence joins TRBV5-1 and TRBJ2-1; D possibly uses TRBD1 or TRBD2 (5 bases each). The CDR3 sequence is 13 residues long. Germline-derived CDR1 and CDR2 are SGHRS and YFSETQ. V lost 4 bases and J 5 bases, leaving 10 bases between the germline ends. CDR3 DNA: TGCGCCAGCAGCACTGGGACGGACAATGAGCAGTTCTTC. Translating gives CASSTGTDNEQFF.

The chain links TRBV11-1 to TRBJ1-4; TRBD1 is a possible D gene (5 bases). V lost 2 bases and J 3 bases, leaving 13 bases between the germline ends. The CDR3 has 16 residues. The V gene's germline CDR1 is SGHAT and CDR2 FQDESV (reference sequence). CDR3 nucleotides: TGTGCCAGCAGCTTAAGAGGCGGGGGTGCTAATGAAAAACTGTTTTTT. This gives the protein CASSLRGGGANEKLFF.

V usage is TRBV9 and J usage is TRBJ2-1; maybe TRBD1 (5 bases). V was pared by 4 bases and J by 0 bases, with 14 bases between. CDR3 size: 16 residues. From germline, CDR1 is SGDLS and CDR2 YYNGEE. The CDR3 loop is CASSPNRGSSYNEQFF. The CDR3 DNA sequence: TGTGCCAGCAGCCCTAATAGGGGTTCCTCCTACAATGAGCAGTTCTTC.

The V call is TRBV3-1 (or the pseudogene TRBV3-2), the J call TRBJ1-1, with D unclear. CDR1 is LGHDT, CDR2 YNNKEL, per germline (reference sequence). V dropped 5 bases and J dropped 3 bases, with 16 bases sitting between them. The CDR3 is 15 residues long. In DNA, the CDR3 is TGTGCCAGCAGCTTGGACGGTGTGAGGTACACTGAAGCTTTCTTT. Translated, it gives CASSLDGVRYTEAFF.

The gene calls are TRBV7-2 and TRBJ1-2; possible D gene TRBD1, 6 bases. The CDR3 extends over 15 amino acids. The germline CDR1 and CDR2 sequences are SGHTA and FQGNSA. V was trimmed by 1 base and J by 1 base, leaving 10 bases between them. CDR3 in DNA: TGTGCCAGCAGCTTAGGGACAGCCGTTAACTATGGCTACACCTTC. Protein product: CASSLGTAVNYGYTF.

As to this clone: The CDR3 end shows no conserved phenylalanine or tryptophan, and so a read error is likely. It is unclear where the CDR3 begins or ends on the DNA, so no DNA is shown, and the CDR3 is as TCRdb lists it. The rearrangement uses TRBV7-9 and TRBJ1-6. From germline, CDR1 is SEHNR and CDR2 FQNEAQ (reference sequence). The CDR3 contains 10 residues when both ends are counted. The CDR3 reads CASSHSGVLL.

Turning to this clone: One end of the junction is discordant with germline, which a read error may explain. The gene calls are TRBV20-1 and TRBJ1-4, with D possibly being TRBD1 (6 bases). Germline CDR1 reads DFQATT; CDR2 reads SNEGSKA (reference sequence). There are 9 residues in the CDR3. The CDR3 DNA follows: TGCAGTGCCGGACGGACAGACTCTTTT. Protein: CSAGRTDSF.

The V call is TRBV11-3, the J call TRBJ2-7; D is unresolved. Germline-derived CDR1 and CDR2 are SGHNT and YENEEA. Trimming removed 2 bases from V and 4 bases from J, with 6 bases in between. This CDR3 has 12 amino acids. CDR3 in DNA: TGTGCCAGCAGCTTATCCCTATACGAGCAGTACTTC. Its translation: CASSLSLYEQYF.

The J gene is TRBJ1-2, the V gene TRBV15; tentative D call: TRBD1 (5 bases). Germline V gives CDR1 LNHNV, CDR2 YYDKDF (reference sequence). The V gene lost 3 bases and the J gene lost 2 bases, with 13 bases spanning the gap. CDR3 length: 15 amino acids. CDR3: CATSRGQALNYGYTF. CDR3 DNA: TGTGCCACCAGCAGGGGGCAGGCGTTAAACTATGGCTACACCTTC. Full variable domain (outside the CDR3, taken from reference TRBV15 and TRBJ1-2): DAMVIQNPRYQVTQFGKPVTLSCSQTLNHNVMYWYQQKSSQAPKLLFHYYDKDFNNEADTPDNFQSRRPNTSFCFLDIRSPGLGDTAMYLCATSRGQALNYGYTFGSGTRLTVV.

DNA for the CDR3: TGTGCCAGCAGTCCAACCCTACAGGGAGCGGAAAAACTGTTTTTT. Its protein is CASSPTLQGAEKLFF. The rearrangement joins TRBV6-5 to TRBJ1-4; D possibly corresponds to TRBD1 (6 bases). Germline CDR1 is MNHEY and CDR2 is SVGAGI. Trimming removed 5 bases at V and 8 bases at J, with 18 bases between. CDR3 length: 15 amino acids.

The V and J genes are TRBV5-4 and TRBJ2-5, with D perhaps TRBD1 (5 bases). Trimming shortened V by 4 bases and J by 1 base, and 14 bases separated the two germline ends. From germline, CDR1 is SGHNT and CDR2 YYREEE (reference sequence). CDR3 size: 15 residues. The CDR3, as DNA: TGTGCCAGCAGCCGCATGCACAGGAGCCAAGAGACCCAGTACTTC. Its protein is CASSRMHRSQETQYF.

The CDR3 DNA reads as TGCAGTGCTAGTCTCTCCGGGGGCTATGGCTACACCTTC. As protein: CSASLSGGYGYTF. The chain links TRBV20-1 to TRBJ1-2, with D perhaps matching TRBD1 (5 bases). This CDR3 contains 13 residues. Trimming took off 3 bases at V and 4 bases at J, with 12 bases between the two ends. Germline CDR1 reads DFQATT; CDR2 reads SNEGSKA (reference sequence).

CDR3 sequence: CASSIWGNPGYTF. CDR3 sequence (DNA): TGTGCCAGCAGCATTTGGGGGAACCCTGGCTACACCTTC. The chain couples TRBV5-4 to TRBJ1-2; D possibly corresponds to TRBD1 (5 bases). Per germline, CDR1 SGHNT and CDR2 YYREEE (reference sequence). Trimming pared 4 bases from V and 7 bases from J, leaving 14 bases between. The CDR3 runs to 13 residues.

V gene TRBV19 combines with J gene TRBJ2-2; 10 nucleotides agree with TRBD2. There are 16 residues in the CDR3. The junction had 8 bases not matched to a gene; V was cut back by 7 bases and J by 3 bases. The V gene's germline CDR1 is LNHDA and CDR2 SQIVND (reference sequence). The CDR3 nucleotides read TGTGCCAGTATAGCTAGCGGGGGCCGTTACACCGGGGAGCTGTTTTTT. Translated, it gives CASIASGGRYTGELFF.

The sample holds one count of this clone. This CDR3 is CASNGGTGEEYGYTF. CDR3 DNA sequence: TGTGCCAGCAATGGGGGGACAGGAGAAGAATATGGCTACACCTTC. The rearrangement joins TRBV5-4 to TRBJ1-2, with 8 nucleotides matching TRBD1. The trim removed 6 bases at V and 5 bases at J, leaving 12 bases unmatched. The germline V gene has CDR1 SGHNT and CDR2 YYREEE (reference sequence). The CDR3 runs to 15 residues.

The J gene is TRBJ2-3, the V gene TRBV7-3; 15 positions agree with TRBD2. CDR1 is SGHTA and CDR2 is FQGTGA in the germline V gene. J gave up 0 bases and V 5 bases, and 12 bases lay outside the gene matches. This CDR3 region has 20 residues. CDR3 DNA sequence: TGTGCCAGCAGCAACCCCAACGGACTAGCGGGGGGGGCTAGCACAGATACGCAGTATTTT. Its translation: CASSNPNGLAGGASTDTQYF.